Listed here are 27 T cell receptor beta chains from one sample, sequenced in a study of blood T cell repertoires in COVID-19. Using immunoSEQ multiplex PCR, the repertoire was profiled, and TCRdb retains in-frame clones only, with some absent. This repertoire shows approximately 250,000 clones, roughly 82% found once; its top ten account for around 1.5%. Sequencing was carried out using peripheral blood. Receptors were obtained from a woman in her thirties or forties who had recovered from COVID-19.

The V gene is TRBV7-2, the J gene TRBJ1-6, with D perhaps TRBD1 (6 bases). CDR1 is SGHTA, CDR2 FQGNSA, per germline. Trimming removed 5 bases at V and 2 bases at J, with 16 bases between. The CDR3 sequence is 17 residues long. The CDR3 region has the DNA TGTGCCAGCAGCATCAACAGGGAACTAACCTATAATTCACCCCTCCACTTT. The encoded protein is CASSINRELTYNSPLHF.

V gene TRBV5-6 combines with J gene TRBJ2-7; D perhaps matches TRBD2 (6 bases). The ends were cut back, 2 bases at V and 13 bases at J, with 16 bases in the middle. The V gene's germline CDR1 is SGHDT and CDR2 YYEEEE. The CDR3 totals 12 residues. DNA of the CDR3: TGTGCCAGCAGCTTCCGGGAGACCCGGGAATACTTC. The encoded protein is CASSFRETREYF.

The V gene is TRBV18, the J gene TRBJ1-1, with a tentative D call TRBD1 (6 bases). The germline V and J ends were trimmed by 5 bases and 3 bases, with 13 bases remaining between them. The germline gives CDR1 KGHSH, CDR2 LQKENI. This CDR3 is built from 14 residues. CDR3 DNA sequence: TGTGCCAGCTCAAGCTTGGGGGCGGACACTGAAGCTTTCTTT. Translating gives CASSSLGADTEAFF.

This chain links TRBV5-1 with TRBJ2-7; 12 bases are a match to TRBD1. The junction had 6 bases not matched to a gene; V was cut back by 1 base and J by 4 bases. CDR3 length: 16 residues. Germline lookup yields CDR1 SGHRS and CDR2 YFSETQ. Written as DNA, the CDR3 is TGCGCCAGCAGCTTGTTTCGGGACAGGGGGCGATACGAGCAGTACTTC. As protein: CASSLFRDRGRYEQYF.

The chain uses TRBV30 and TRBJ1-4; D perhaps matches TRBD1 (5 bases). Between the trimmed V and J ends, which lost 2 bases and 0 bases, there was a span of 13 bases. This CDR3 is built from 16 residues. CDR1 is GTSNPN and CDR2 is SVGIG in the germline V gene (reference sequence). The CDR3 nucleotides read TGTGCCTGGAGTCCCGACAGATTCCCAACTAATGAAAAACTGTTTTTT. Its translation: CAWSPDRFPTNEKLFF.

V gene TRBV11-3 combines with J gene TRBJ1-2; 11 bases match TRBD1. This CDR3 comprises 15 residues. Germline CDR1 reads SGHNT; CDR2 reads YENEEA. Trimming removed 5 bases from V and 3 bases from J; junction bases left unmatched: 5. CDR3 coding DNA: TGTGCCAGCAGCCCCAGGACAGGGGGCGACTATGGCTACACCTTC. Translated: CASSPRTGGDYGYTF.

The rearrangement links TRBV24-1 to TRBJ2-7, with a possible D match to TRBD1 (5 bases). Looked up from germline, CDR1 is KGHDR and CDR2 is SFDVKD. Trimming took 5 bases from V and 6 from J, leaving 19 bases between them. CDR3 size: 15 residues. CDR3 loop: CATSVHDSLAAEQYF. The CDR3 DNA reads TGTGCCACCAGTGTTCATGACAGCCTCGCAGCCGAGCAGTACTTC.

The chain has TRBV6-5 and TRBJ1-6; no clear D gene. Trimming took 4 bases from V and 7 from J, leaving 8 bases between them. This CDR3 is built from 13 residues. Germline CDR1 is MNHEY and CDR2 is SVGAGI. Here the CDR3 reads CASSSGWNSPLHF. As DNA, the CDR3 is TGTGCCAGCAGTTCGGGGTGGAATTCACCCCTCCACTTT.

The chain links TRBV4-1 to TRBJ1-4, with D tentatively TRBD1 (5 bases). Between the trimmed V and J ends, which lost 1 base and 8 bases, there was a span of 17 bases. Germline values: CDR1 MGHRA, CDR2 YSYEKL. This CDR3 comprises 16 residues. This chain's CDR3 is CASSQGLSRGSEKLFF. The CDR3 nucleotides read TGCGCCAGCAGCCAAGGTCTCTCAAGGGGAAGCGAAAAACTGTTTTTT.

The chain recombines TRBV13 with TRBJ2-2; D not certain. CDR3 length: 13 residues. The V gene lost 5 bases and the J gene lost 4 bases, with 8 bases spanning the gap. Germline V CDR1 and CDR2: PRHDT, FYEKMQ (reference sequence). CDR3: CASSRQFTGELFF. The CDR3, as DNA: TGTGCCAGCAGCAGACAATTCACCGGGGAGCTGTTTTTT.

V gene TRBV6-5 combines with J gene TRBJ2-7, with 7 bases that match TRBD1. In germline, CDR1 is MNHEY, CDR2 SVGAGI. The CDR3 spans 14 residues. V lost 4 bases, J lost 3 bases, and 6 bases stayed unmatched. The CDR3 DNA reads as TGTGCCAGCAGTTTGGACAGGACCCACTACGAGCAGTACTTC. Translation: CASSLDRTHYEQYF.

This clone has just a few counts. This rearrangement joins TRBV6-6 to TRBJ1-6; 7 nucleotides line up with TRBD1. The CDR3 is made up of 15 amino acids. After removal of 2 bases from V and 5 bases from J, the junction contained 3 bases not matched to a gene. Germline V gene data show CDR1 as MNHNY and CDR2 as SVGAGI (reference sequence). Here the CDR3 DNA reads TGTGCCAGCAGTTACAGGACAGGCGATAATTCACCCCTCCACTTT. This gives the protein CASSYRTGDNSPLHF.

This clone was seen more than once but under ten times. The chain carries TRBV13 and TRBJ1-6; D call uncertain. Per the germline V gene, CDR1 is PRHDT and CDR2 is FYEKMQ (reference sequence). V was pared by 3 bases and J by 16 bases, with 19 bases between. The CDR3 runs 14 residues. The CDR3 sequence is CASSLGRSRIGLHF. Written as DNA, the CDR3 is TGTGCCAGCAGCTTGGGCAGGTCCCGAATAGGACTCCACTTT. The whole variable domain, filled in from reference TRBV13 and TRBJ1-6, reads AAGVIQSPRHLIKEKRETATLKCYPIPRHDTVYWYQQGPGQDPQFLISFYEKMQSDKGSIPDRFSAQQFSDYHSELNMSSLELGDSALYFCASSLGRSRIGLHFGNGTRLTVT.

V is TRBV5-5 and J is TRBJ2-7, with 7 positions matching TRBD1. The CDR3 is 15 amino acids. With V trimmed by 4 bases and J by 2 bases, 9 bases remained unmatched. Germline V gives CDR1 SGHKS, CDR2 YYEKEE (reference sequence). Here the CDR3 DNA reads TGTGCCAGCAGCCCAGACCCGGGACAGACCTACGAGCAGTACTTC. The encoded protein is CASSPDPGQTYEQYF.

The chain recombines TRBV3-1 (or the pseudogene TRBV3-2) with TRBJ2-5, with 8 bases aligning to TRBD1. CDR3 length: 18 amino acids. With 2 bases clipped from V and 0 bases from J, the junction kept 11 bases outside the gene matches. Germline V gives CDR1 LGHDT, CDR2 YNNKEL (reference sequence). CDR3 amino acids: CASSQLPRGHHYQETQYF. In nucleotides, the CDR3 is TGTGCCAGCAGCCAACTTCCCAGGGGGCACCACTACCAAGAGACCCAGTACTTC.

The chain joins TRBV2 to TRBJ2-5, with 8 bases identical to TRBD1. After removal of 11 bases from V and 2 bases from J, the junction contained 10 bases not matched to a gene. Looked up from germline, CDR1 is SNHLY and CDR2 is FYNNEI. The CDR3 is made up of 14 amino acids. CDR3 bases: TGTGCCGGCCAGTCAGGACAGGGACAAGAGACCCAGTACTTC. It encodes CAGQSGQGQETQYF.

The gene calls are TRBV7-2 and TRBJ1-1; D unresolved. V was clipped by 4 bases and J by 1 base, with 7 bases between them. CDR3 length equals 13 residues. The V gene's germline CDR1 is SGHTA and CDR2 FQGNSA. The CDR3, as DNA: TGTGCCAGCAGCTCACGACAGAACACTGAAGCTTTCTTT. Protein product: CASSSRQNTEAFF.

The genes are TRBV6-2 or TRBV6-3 and TRBJ1-4; 7 bases align to TRBD1. This CDR3 spans 14 amino acids. Germline-derived CDR1 and CDR2 are MNHEY and SVGEGT. Trimming cost V 6 bases and J 3 bases; bases outside gene matches: 4. CDR3 protein: CASSRGTANEKLFF. In DNA form, the CDR3 reads TGTGCCAGCAGCCGCGGGACAGCTAATGAAAAACTGTTTTTT.

A single count supports this clone. The rearrangement joins TRBV5-6 to TRBJ1-2, with 7 bases identical to TRBD1. Germline V gives CDR1 SGHDT, CDR2 YYEEEE. The junction had 7 bases not matched to a gene; V was cut back by 5 bases and J by 6 bases. This CDR3 has 13 residues. The CDR3 here is CASRAGQPNGYTF. DNA of the CDR3: TGTGCCAGCAGGGCGGGACAGCCAAATGGCTACACCTTC.

Ten or more counts support this clone. One end of the junction varies from germline; a read error may be responsible. V usage is TRBV7-2 and J usage is TRBJ2-7; TRBD1 agrees at 7 bases. Germline CDR1 SGHTA, CDR2 FQGNSA. This CDR3 spans 13 amino acids. This CDR3 reads CASSSGTDRSFSF. In DNA, the CDR3 is TGTGCCAGCAGCTCCGGGACGGACAGGAGTTTCAGCTTC. The whole variable domain, filled in from reference TRBV7-2 and TRBJ2-7, reads GAGVSQSPSNKVTEKGKDVELRCDPISGHTALYWYRQSLGQGLEFLIYFQGNSAPDKSGLPSDRFSAERTGGSVSTLTIQRTQQEDSAVYLCASSSGTDRSFSFGPGTRLTVT.

Worth noting for this clone: Other DNA sequences in the sample encode the same CDR3. The chain combines TRBV5-1 with TRBJ1-6, with TRBD1 identical over 11 bases. The V gene's germline CDR1 is SGHRS and CDR2 YFSETQ. CDR3 size: 15 residues. V lost 0 bases to trimming and J lost 10 bases; unmatched junction nucleotides: 3. CDR3 amino acids: CASSLGTGGGSPLHF. The CDR3 DNA is TGCGCCAGCAGCTTGGGGACAGGGGGCGGATCACCCCTCCACTTT.

This clone showed up just once. The chain employs TRBV28 and TRBJ1-1; 7 bases are a match to TRBD1. With V trimmed by 6 bases and J by 4 bases, 5 bases remained unmatched. The CDR3 is 13 amino acids. CDR1 is MDHEN and CDR2 is SYDVKM in the germline V gene. CDR3 residues: CASSGGGVTEAFF. The CDR3 nucleotides are TGTGCCAGCAGCGGAGGGGGCGTCACTGAAGCTTTCTTT.

Ten or more counts support this clone. The rearrangement uses TRBV6-2 or TRBV6-3 and TRBJ1-5; D may be TRBD1 (5 bases). CDR3 length: 17 amino acids. Trimming shortened V by 6 bases and J by 2 bases, and 20 bases separated the two germline ends. Germline CDR1 is MNHEY and CDR2 is SVGEGT. CDR3 in amino acids: CASSSTGLTGGNQPQHF. The CDR3 DNA sequence: TGTGCCAGCAGCTCTACCGGCTTAACGGGGGGCAATCAGCCCCAGCATTTT.

J is TRBJ1-1 and V is TRBV5-1, with D uncertain. Germline assignment: CDR1 SGHRS and CDR2 YFSETQ. Deletions cut 2 bases from V and 1 base from J, with 9 bases between. CDR3 length equals 14 residues. For the CDR3, the DNA is TGCGCCAGCAGCTTCTTATCAGAGAACACTGAAGCTTTCTTT. It codes for CASSFLSENTEAFF.

The gene calls are TRBV4-3 and TRBJ2-1, with 13 bases matching TRBD2. CDR3 length equals 16 residues. Germline V gene data show CDR1 as LGHNA and CDR2 as YSLEER. After removal of 3 bases from V and 8 bases from J, the junction contained 7 bases not matched to a gene. DNA of the CDR3: TGCGCCAGCAGCCACGAGGGACTAGCGGGGAAGGATGAGCAGTTCTTC. This translates into CASSHEGLAGKDEQFF.

The chain is built from TRBV9 and TRBJ2-3, with a tentative D call TRBD2 (6 bases). This CDR3 has 15 residues. Germline V gene sequence: CDR1 SGDLS, CDR2 YYNGEE. V gave up 2 bases and J gave up 1 base, with 11 bases separating them. In DNA form, the CDR3 reads TGTGCCAGCAGCGTGTTGGGGGGAGGCACAGATACGCAGTATTTT. Amino acids: CASSVLGGGTDTQYF.

This rearrangement joins TRBV12-3 or TRBV12-4 to TRBJ2-3, with D hard to call. The CDR3 extends over 12 amino acids. Trimming left V 8 bases short and J 2 bases short, with 8 bases between. The CDR3 region is CASFYFTDTQYF. Written as DNA, the CDR3 is TGTGCCAGCTTTTACTTCACAGATACGCAGTATTTT.